This T cell receptor beta chain was captured by sequencing in a study of T cell changes during pregnancy in multiple sclerosis. CDR1 and CDR2 (germline): MNHEY, SMNVEV (reference sequence). J was trimmed by 7 bases and V by 4 bases; bases with no gene match: 11. CDR3 size: 17 residues. A single count supports this clone. Sequenced by immunoSEQ multiplex PCR; TCRdb stores in-frame clones only, minus some. The sample yields roughly 51,000 clones, 90% to 95% seen once. V is TRBV27 and J is TRBJ2-1; 12 bases are a match to TRBD2. The source of this sequence is a female donor with multiple sclerosis, enrolled in a pregnancy study. Specimen: CD8+ T cells from peripheral blood mononuclear cells, collected before pregnancy. CDR3 protein: CASSSPTSGGVSNEQFF. For the CDR3, the DNA is TGTGCCAGCAGTTCCCCGACTAGCGGGGGCGTATCTAATGAGCAGTTCTTC.